This T cell receptor beta chain emerged from a study of tumor and adjacent non-tumor tissue in lung cancer. Study-wide findings and caveats: Tumor TCR diversity, when higher, was linked to shorter survival.

The template was RNA from unsorted bulk tissue. More than 3 cm separated this lung sample from the edge of the tumor. This CDR3 is built from 14 residues. Germline CDR1 is SGHNT and CDR2 is YENEEA. As regards this clonotype: Antigen specificity is unknown. At one of its ends the junction is not consistent with the germline gene, which may arise from a read error.

A modified ARM-PCR protocol with three rounds of nested PCR amplified TCRbeta. TCRdb called the multiplex PCR reads again in MiXCR, with one record for every CDR3 protein. The table has more than 45,000 distinct CDR3 sequences, 74% seen once. The V and J genes are TRBV11-3 and TRBJ2-5; a weak D match, TRBD1 (6 bases). The origin of this receptor is a woman aged 55-70 years with non-small cell lung cancer. The specimen was distant non-tumor lung tissue. CDR3 DNA sequence: TGTGTCAGCAGCTCCGGACAGCTTCTTGGGACCCAGTACTTC. Amino acids: CVSSSGQLLGTQYF.